The 21 T cell receptor beta chains in this list originate from one sample, sequenced in a study of T cell repertoires in cytomegalovirus infection. No antigens are known for them. From the reads, TCRdb called clonotypes with MiXCR, one entry per CDR3 protein. The profile shows some 800,000 distinct CDR3 sequences, 30% to 35% of them singletons. The sample in question was cultured CD8+ T cells from PBMCs, obtained from culture after CMV antigen stimulation. The receptors were gathered from a human donor in good health (CMV status not recorded). Some clones in this sample may be carry-over from other donors' samples.

The V gene is TRBV5-1, the J gene TRBJ2-1; 8 nucleotides line up with TRBD2. Germline V CDR1 and CDR2: SGHRS, YFSETQ. The CDR3 is made up of 14 amino acids. J lost 7 bases, V lost 5 bases, and 8 bases had no gene match. CDR3 amino acids: CASRSPGGANEQFF. CDR3 DNA: TGCGCCAGCAGAAGCCCGGGGGGGGCGAATGAGCAGTTCTTC.

The chain has TRBV4-1 and TRBJ1-2, with a possible D match to TRBD1 (6 bases). The ends were cut back, 4 bases at V and 6 bases at J, with 15 bases in the middle. CDR1 and CDR2 (germline): MGHRA, YSYEKL. This CDR3 region has 14 residues. In DNA form, the CDR3 reads TGCGCCAGCAGCCTCTGGAACAGGGAGGATGGCTACACCTTC. Its translation: CASSLWNREDGYTF.

The rearrangement joins TRBV24-1 to TRBJ2-2; TRBD1 matches 8 bases. After removal of 4 bases from V and 6 bases from J, the junction contained 21 bases not matched to a gene. The CDR3 runs to 20 residues. Germline loops: CDR1 KGHDR, CDR2 SFDVKD. The CDR3 reads CATSEGTGRPQGELAGELFF. Here the CDR3 DNA reads TGTGCCACCAGTGAGGGGACAGGACGTCCACAGGGGGAGTTGGCCGGGGAGCTGTTTTTT.

The chain employs TRBV7-9 and TRBJ2-3, with TRBD2 identical over 12 bases. V was clipped by 1 base and J by 0 bases; unmatched bases: 5. This CDR3 spans 18 amino acids. The germline CDR1 and CDR2 sequences are SEHNR and FQNEAQ (reference sequence). The chain's CDR3 is CASSLGLAGAASTDTQYF. The CDR3 DNA sequence: TGTGCCAGCAGCTTAGGACTAGCGGGGGCCGCTAGCACAGATACGCAGTATTTT.

This sequence joins TRBV6-6 and TRBJ1-4, with D hard to call. This CDR3 has 15 residues. Germline assignment: CDR1 MNHNY and CDR2 SVGAGI (reference sequence). V lost 1 base, J lost 5 bases, and 11 bases lay in between. DNA for the CDR3: TGTGCCAGCAGTTACTGGTCGTCGGGGAATGAAAAACTGTTTTTT. Translated: CASSYWSSGNEKLFF.

This clonotype was seen repeatedly, ten times or more. The genes are TRBV7-8 and TRBJ1-1; D unclear. Trimming cost V 3 bases and J 8 bases, with 13 bases left between them. CDR3 size: 13 residues. In germline, CDR1 is SGHVS, CDR2 FQNEAQ. This CDR3 is CASSLWAGIEAFF. CDR3 sequence (DNA): TGTGCCAGCAGCTTGTGGGCAGGAATAGAAGCTTTCTTT.

The table lists this clonotype with a few counts. The rearrangement uses TRBV4-1 and TRBJ2-3; 8 bases fit TRBD2. Germline V gene lookup returns CDR1 MGHRA and CDR2 YSYEKL. This CDR3 has 16 amino acids. Trimming at V came to 1 base and at J to 4 bases, leaving 7 bases not matched to a gene. The CDR3 DNA reads as TGCGCCAGCAGCCAAGCTCGGGGGGGGCCGGCAGATACGCAGTATTTT. Protein: CASSQARGGPADTQYF.

The rearrangement uses TRBV10-3 and TRBJ1-2; maybe TRBD1 (5 bases). Germline V gives CDR1 ENHRY, CDR2 SYGVKD. V was cut by 8 bases and J by 1 base, with 11 bases left in between. There are 13 residues in the CDR3. The CDR3 nucleotides are TGTGCCATCGGGGCAGGACTTAACTATGGCTACACCTTC. Translation gives CAIGAGLNYGYTF.

This chain connects TRBV5-5 to TRBJ1-1, with D perhaps TRBD1 (5 bases). With 4 bases removed from V and 6 bases from J, the gap between germline ends came to 13 bases. CDR1 is SGHKS, CDR2 YYEKEE, per germline (reference sequence). The CDR3 loop spans 13 amino acids. This CDR3 is CASSAGGRAEAFF. The CDR3 nucleotides are TGTGCCAGCAGCGCTGGGGGGAGGGCTGAAGCTTTCTTT.

V is TRBV6-5 and J is TRBJ2-7; a weak D match, TRBD1 (6 bases). The germline V gene encodes CDR1 MNHEY and CDR2 SVGAGI. V lost 0 bases and J 2 bases, leaving 8 bases between the germline ends. The CDR3 is 14 amino acids. This chain's CDR3 is CASSYSAGAYEQYV. As DNA, the CDR3 is TGTGCCAGCAGTTACTCGGCAGGGGCCTACGAGCAGTACGTC.

This clonotype was seen only a few times. V and J are TRBV6-5 and TRBJ2-2, with unresolved D. Per germline, CDR1 MNHEY and CDR2 SVGAGI. V was pared by 5 bases and J by 7 bases, with 8 bases between. The CDR3 spans 12 residues. In nucleotides, the CDR3 is TGTGCCAGCAGTATTTCGGTCGGGGAGCTGTTTTTT. Translating it yields CASSISVGELFF.

This clonotype was recorded a few times. The chain links TRBV19 to TRBJ1-4; TRBD1 might be the D (5 bases). The germline V gene encodes CDR1 LNHDA and CDR2 SQIVND (reference sequence). The CDR3 has 14 amino acids. V dropped 6 bases and J dropped 7 bases, with 15 bases sitting between them. CDR3 coding DNA: TGTGCCAGTAGGGACGGCGGGGGACGTGAAAAACTGTTTTTT. It yields the protein CASRDGGGREKLFF.

This chain connects TRBV20-1 to TRBJ2-3, with D tentatively TRBD2 (6 bases). The CDR3 consists of 18 residues. V was shortened by 0 bases and J by 2 bases, with 21 bases between the two germline ends. The V gene's germline CDR1 is DFQATT and CDR2 SNEGSKA (reference sequence). For the CDR3, the DNA is TGCAGTGCTAGAGATCCCCACGGGGAGGAGCTCTACACAGATACGCAGTATTTT. Translated: CSARDPHGEELYTDTQYF.

CDR3 region: CSVEHRVDYGYTF. CDR3 nucleotides: TGCAGCGTTGAACACAGGGTAGACTATGGCTACACCTTC. V usage is TRBV29-1 and J usage is TRBJ1-2, with D possibly being TRBD1 (6 bases). Trimming shortened V by 2 bases and J by 3 bases, and 10 bases separated the two germline ends. The V gene's germline CDR1 is SQVTM and CDR2 ANQGSEA. CDR3 length equals 13 residues.

This chain uses TRBV6-2 or TRBV6-3 with TRBJ2-2; the D call may be TRBD1 or TRBD2 (5 bases each). This CDR3 is built from 14 residues. Looked up from germline, CDR1 is MNHEY and CDR2 is SVGEGT. Deletions cut 5 bases from V and 6 bases from J, with 13 bases between. CDR3 DNA: TGTGCCAGCAGTCTGGGGACGGCGGCCGGGGAGCTGTTTTTT. Protein: CASSLGTAAGELFF.

Notes on this clonotype: A clone one base away is much larger, so this may be a read error. DNA for the CDR3: TGTGTCAGCAACTCACACCCCGTTCGGGGGGCTCAAGGCTACGAGCAGTACTTC. Translated: CVSNSHPVRGAQGYEQYF. This sequence joins TRBV7-8 and TRBJ2-7; a possible D gene is TRBD2 (7 bases). Germline V gene sequence: CDR1 SGHVS, CDR2 FQNEAQ. This CDR3 comprises 18 residues.

The chain recombines TRBV12-3 or TRBV12-4 with TRBJ2-7; TRBD1 is a possible D gene (6 bases). The CDR3 loop spans 16 amino acids. Deletions cut 2 bases from V and 3 bases from J, with 17 bases between. CDR3 nucleotides: TGTGCCAGCAGTTTATTGGGCAGGGGAAAAGACTACGAGCAGTACTTC. Protein sequence: CASSLLGRGKDYEQYF.

The rearrangement links TRBV9 to TRBJ2-7; D tentatively reads TRBD1 or TRBD2 (5 bases each). CDR1 and CDR2 from the germline V gene are SGDLS and YYNGEE. This CDR3 has 15 residues. V was clipped by 3 bases and J by 2 bases, with 15 bases between them. The CDR3: CASSASGGPTYEQYF. The CDR3 DNA sequence: TGTGCCAGCAGCGCGTCTGGGGGACCTACCTACGAGCAGTACTTC.

This clonotype was seen a few times. The rearrangement joins TRBV9 to TRBJ1-1, with unresolved D. V lost 3 bases to trimming and J lost 0 bases, with 12 bases between them. This CDR3 has 15 residues. Per germline, CDR1 SGDLS and CDR2 YYNGEE. CDR3 loop: CASSARSLMNTEAFF. The CDR3 coding sequence is TGTGCCAGCAGCGCCCGATCTTTGATGAACACTGAAGCTTTCTTT.

The chain couples TRBV7-8 to TRBJ2-1; 10 bases are a match to TRBD2. Trimming cost V 5 bases and J 3 bases; bases outside gene matches: 10. This CDR3 is built from 17 residues. Germline assignment: CDR1 SGHVS and CDR2 FQNEAQ. DNA of the CDR3: TGTGCCAGCAGCCCGGGGGTAGCGGGGGGCAGCTACAATGAGCAGTTCTTC. Residues: CASSPGVAGGSYNEQFF. Full variable domain (rest looked up from reference TRBV7-8 and TRBJ2-1): GAGVSQSPRYKVAKRGQDVALRCDPISGHVSLFWYQQALGQGPEFLTYFQNEAQLDKSGLPSDRFFAERPEGSVSTLKIQRTQQEDSAVYLCASSPGVAGGSYNEQFFGPGTRLTVL.

The rearrangement links TRBV27 to TRBJ1-1; no clear D gene. The CDR3 is made up of 13 amino acids. Germline values: CDR1 MNHEY, CDR2 SMNVEV (reference sequence). The V and J ends lost 8 bases and 0 bases respectively, with 10 bases between them. The CDR3 region has the DNA TGTGCCAGCGGGTGGCAGTTGAACACTGAAGCTTTCTTT. Translating it yields CASGWQLNTEAFF.